Given below is one T cell receptor (beta chain) in context. These data are taken from a study of CD8 T cells in Susac syndrome. Trimming removed 3 bases at V and 8 bases at J, with 10 bases between. Germline loops: CDR1 SGHDN, CDR2 FVKESK. CDR3 length equals 13 residues. The patients serving as multiple sclerosis controls were treatment-naive. They had stable or active relapsing-remitting disease and fulfilled revised McDonald criteria. Negative isolation yielded CD4+ and CD8+ T cells, and FACS enriched TEMRA cells. With random hexamers, 0.5 to 1 ug RNA was reverse transcribed. A multiplex approach, immunoSEQ multiplex PCR, amplified TCR beta CDR3 across 54 Vbeta and 13 Jbeta. TCRdb reanalysed the immunoSEQ multiplex PCR reads using MiXCR and keeps one entry per CDR3 protein. The sample holds fewer than 100,000 distinct CDR3 sequences, about 91% seen once.

Source material: CD8+ T cells from PBMCs. The genes are TRBV14 and TRBJ1-4; D possibly corresponds to TRBD1 (5 bases). The source of this sequence is a human donor with multiple sclerosis. The CDR3: CASSQGVREKLFF. DNA of the CDR3: TGTGCCAGCAGCCAGGGGGTTCGGGAAAAACTGTTTTTT.